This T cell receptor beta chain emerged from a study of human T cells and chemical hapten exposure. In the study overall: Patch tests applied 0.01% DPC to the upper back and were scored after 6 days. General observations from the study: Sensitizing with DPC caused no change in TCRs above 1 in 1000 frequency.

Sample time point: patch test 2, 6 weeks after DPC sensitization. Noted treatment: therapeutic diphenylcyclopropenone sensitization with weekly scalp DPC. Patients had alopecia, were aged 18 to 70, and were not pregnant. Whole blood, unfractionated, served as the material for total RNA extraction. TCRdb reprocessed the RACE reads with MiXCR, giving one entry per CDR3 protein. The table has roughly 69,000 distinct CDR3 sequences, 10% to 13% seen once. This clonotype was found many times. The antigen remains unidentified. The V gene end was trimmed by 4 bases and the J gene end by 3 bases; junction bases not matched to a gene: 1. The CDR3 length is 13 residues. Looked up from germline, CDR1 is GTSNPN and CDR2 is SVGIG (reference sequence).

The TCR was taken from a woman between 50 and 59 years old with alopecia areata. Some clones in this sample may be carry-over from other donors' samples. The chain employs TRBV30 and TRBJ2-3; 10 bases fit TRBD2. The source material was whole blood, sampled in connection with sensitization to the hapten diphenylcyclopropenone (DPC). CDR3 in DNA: TGTGCCTGGACTAGCGGGAGAACAGATACGCAGTATTTT. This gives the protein CAWTSGRTDTQYF.